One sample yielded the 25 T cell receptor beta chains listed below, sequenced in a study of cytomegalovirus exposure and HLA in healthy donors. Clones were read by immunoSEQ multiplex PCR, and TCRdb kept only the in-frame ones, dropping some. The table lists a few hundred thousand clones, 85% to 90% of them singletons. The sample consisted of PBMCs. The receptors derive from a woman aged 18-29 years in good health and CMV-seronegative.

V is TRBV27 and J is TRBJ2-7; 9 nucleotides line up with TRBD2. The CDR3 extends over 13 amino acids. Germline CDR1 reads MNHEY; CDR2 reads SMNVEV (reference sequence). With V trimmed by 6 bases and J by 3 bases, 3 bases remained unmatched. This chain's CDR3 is CASSWTSDYEQYF. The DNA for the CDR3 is TGTGCCAGCAGCTGGACTAGCGACTACGAGCAGTACTTC.

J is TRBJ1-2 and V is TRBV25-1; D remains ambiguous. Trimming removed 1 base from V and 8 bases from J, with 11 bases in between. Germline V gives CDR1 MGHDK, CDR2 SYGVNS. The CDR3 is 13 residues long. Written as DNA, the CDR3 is TGTGCCAGCAGTGAATTGGCCTTTACGGGCTACACCTTC. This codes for CASSELAFTGYTF.

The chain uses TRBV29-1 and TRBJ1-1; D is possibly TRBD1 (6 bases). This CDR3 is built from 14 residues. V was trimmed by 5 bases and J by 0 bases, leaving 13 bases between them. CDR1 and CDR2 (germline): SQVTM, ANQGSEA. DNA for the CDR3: TGCAGCGTTCTTCCGACAGGATTGAACACTGAAGCTTTCTTT. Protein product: CSVLPTGLNTEAFF.

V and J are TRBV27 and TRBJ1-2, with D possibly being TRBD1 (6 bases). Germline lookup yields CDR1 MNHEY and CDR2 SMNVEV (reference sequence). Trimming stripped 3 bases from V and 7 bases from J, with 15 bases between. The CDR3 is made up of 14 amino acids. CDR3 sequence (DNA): TGTGCCAGCAGTTTTTTGGGGGGGGCGGGTGGCTACACCTTC. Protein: CASSFLGGAGGYTF.

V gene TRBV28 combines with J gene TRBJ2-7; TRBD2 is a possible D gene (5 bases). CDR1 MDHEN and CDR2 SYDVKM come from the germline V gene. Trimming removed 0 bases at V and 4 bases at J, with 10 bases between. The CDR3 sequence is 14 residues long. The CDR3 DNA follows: TGTGCCAGCAGTTTATGGCCTAGCCGGTACGAGCAGTACTTC. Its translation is CASSLWPSRYEQYF.

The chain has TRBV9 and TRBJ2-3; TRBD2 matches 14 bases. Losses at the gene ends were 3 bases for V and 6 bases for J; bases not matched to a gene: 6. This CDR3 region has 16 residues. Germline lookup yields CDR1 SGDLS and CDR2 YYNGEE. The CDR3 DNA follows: TGTGCCAGCAGCGGGGGACTAGCGGGAGAGGCGGATACGCAGTATTTT. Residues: CASSGGLAGEADTQYF. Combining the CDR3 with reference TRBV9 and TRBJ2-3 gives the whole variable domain DSGVTQTPKHLITATGQRVTLRCSPRSGDLSVYWYQQSLDQGLQFLIQYYNGEERAKGNILERFSAQQFPDLHSELNLSSLELGDSALYFCASSGGLAGEADTQYFGPGTRLTVL.

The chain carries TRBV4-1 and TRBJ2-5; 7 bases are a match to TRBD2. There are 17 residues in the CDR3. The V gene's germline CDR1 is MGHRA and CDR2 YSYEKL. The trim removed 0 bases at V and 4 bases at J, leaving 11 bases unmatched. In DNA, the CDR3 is TGCGCCAGCAGCCAAGACCAAGGGGCTAGCGGTTTAGAGACCCAGTACTTC. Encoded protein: CASSQDQGASGLETQYF.

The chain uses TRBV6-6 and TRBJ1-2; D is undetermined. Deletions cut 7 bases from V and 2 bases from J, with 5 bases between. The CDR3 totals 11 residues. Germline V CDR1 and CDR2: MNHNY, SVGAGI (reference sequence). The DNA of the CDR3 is TGTGCCAGCACCCCGAACTATGGCTACACCTTC. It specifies CASTPNYGYTF.

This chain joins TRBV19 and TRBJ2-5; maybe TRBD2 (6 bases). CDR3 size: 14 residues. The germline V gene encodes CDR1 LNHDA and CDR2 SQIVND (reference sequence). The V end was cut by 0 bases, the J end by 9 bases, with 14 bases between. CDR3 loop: CASSIDVEGKAQYF. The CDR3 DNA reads TGTGCCAGTAGTATAGATGTGGAGGGTAAGGCCCAGTACTTC.

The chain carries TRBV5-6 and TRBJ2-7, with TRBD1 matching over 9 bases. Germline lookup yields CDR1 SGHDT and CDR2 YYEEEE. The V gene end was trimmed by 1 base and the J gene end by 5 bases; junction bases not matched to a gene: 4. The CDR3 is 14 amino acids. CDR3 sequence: CASSLPGQGHEQYF. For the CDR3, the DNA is TGTGCCAGCAGCTTGCCGGGACAGGGTCACGAGCAGTACTTC.

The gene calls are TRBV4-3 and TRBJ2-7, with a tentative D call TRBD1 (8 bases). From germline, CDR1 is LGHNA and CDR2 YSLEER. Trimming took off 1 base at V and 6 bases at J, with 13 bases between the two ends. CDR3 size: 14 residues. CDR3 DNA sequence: TGCGCCAGCAGCCAAGCACACAGGGGGGGCGAGCAGTACTTC. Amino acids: CASSQAHRGGEQYF.

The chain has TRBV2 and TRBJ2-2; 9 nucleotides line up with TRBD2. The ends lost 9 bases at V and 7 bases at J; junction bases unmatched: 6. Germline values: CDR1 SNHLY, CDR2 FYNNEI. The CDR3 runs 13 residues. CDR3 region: CASQAGGHGELFF. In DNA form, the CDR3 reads TGTGCCAGTCAAGCGGGGGGCCACGGGGAGCTGTTTTTT.

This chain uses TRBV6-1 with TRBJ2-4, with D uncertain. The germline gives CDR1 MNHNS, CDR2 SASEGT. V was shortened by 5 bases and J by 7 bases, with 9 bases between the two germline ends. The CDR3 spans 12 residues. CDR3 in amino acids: CASSTAMNIQYF. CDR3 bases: TGTGCCAGCAGTACCGCGATGAACATTCAGTACTTC.

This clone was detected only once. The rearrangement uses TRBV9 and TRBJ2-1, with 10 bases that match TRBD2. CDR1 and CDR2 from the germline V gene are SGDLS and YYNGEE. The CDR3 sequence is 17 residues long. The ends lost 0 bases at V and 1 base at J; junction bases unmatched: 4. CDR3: CASSVASGSGSYNEQFF. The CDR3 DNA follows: TGTGCCAGCAGCGTAGCTAGCGGGAGTGGGTCCTACAATGAGCAGTTCTTC.

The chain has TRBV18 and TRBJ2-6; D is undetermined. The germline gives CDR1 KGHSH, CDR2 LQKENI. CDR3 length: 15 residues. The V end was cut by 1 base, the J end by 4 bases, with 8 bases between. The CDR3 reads CASSPQRRGANVLTF. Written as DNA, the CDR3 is TGTGCCAGCTCACCACAGCGTAGGGGGGCCAACGTCCTGACTTTC.

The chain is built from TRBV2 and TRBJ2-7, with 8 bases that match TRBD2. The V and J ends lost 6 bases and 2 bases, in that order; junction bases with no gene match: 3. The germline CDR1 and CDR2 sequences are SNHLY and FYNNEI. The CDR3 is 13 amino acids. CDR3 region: CASRGTSAYEQYF. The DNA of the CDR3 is TGTGCCAGCAGAGGGACTAGTGCCTACGAGCAGTACTTC. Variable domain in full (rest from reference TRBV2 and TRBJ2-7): EPEVTQTPSHQVTQMGQEVILRCVPISNHLYFYWYRQILGQKVEFLVSFYNNEISEKSEIFDDQFSVERPDGSNFTLKIRSTKLEDSAMYFCASRGTSAYEQYFGPGTRLTVT.

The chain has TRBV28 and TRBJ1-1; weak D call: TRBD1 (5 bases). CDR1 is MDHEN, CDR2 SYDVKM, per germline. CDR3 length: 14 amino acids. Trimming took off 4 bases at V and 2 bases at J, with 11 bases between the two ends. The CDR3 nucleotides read TGTGCCAGCAGTTCAAGGGGCATCAACACTGAAGCTTTCTTT. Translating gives CASSSRGINTEAFF.

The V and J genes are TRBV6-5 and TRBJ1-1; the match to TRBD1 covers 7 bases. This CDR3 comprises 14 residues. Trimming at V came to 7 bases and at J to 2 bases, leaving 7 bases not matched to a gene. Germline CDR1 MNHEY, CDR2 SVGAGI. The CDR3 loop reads CASNLGTANTEAFF. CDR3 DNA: TGTGCCAGCAACCTCGGGACAGCAAACACTGAAGCTTTCTTT.

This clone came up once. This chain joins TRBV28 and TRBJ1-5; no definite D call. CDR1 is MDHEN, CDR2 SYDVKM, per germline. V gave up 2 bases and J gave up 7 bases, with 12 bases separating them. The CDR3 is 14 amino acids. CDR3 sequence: CASSLGRLGQPQHF. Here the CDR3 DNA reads TGTGCCAGCAGTTTAGGGCGATTAGGACAGCCCCAGCATTTT.

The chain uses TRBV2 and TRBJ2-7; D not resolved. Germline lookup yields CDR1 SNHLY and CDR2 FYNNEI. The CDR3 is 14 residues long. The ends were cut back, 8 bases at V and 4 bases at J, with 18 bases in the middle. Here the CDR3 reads CASVIGVQLYEQYF. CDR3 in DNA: TGTGCCAGCGTGATAGGAGTTCAGTTATACGAGCAGTACTTC.

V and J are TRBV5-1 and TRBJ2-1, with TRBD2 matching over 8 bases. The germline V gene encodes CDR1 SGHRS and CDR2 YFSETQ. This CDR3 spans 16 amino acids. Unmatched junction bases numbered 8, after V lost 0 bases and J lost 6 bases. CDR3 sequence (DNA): TGCGCCAGCAGCTTGGCCGGGACTAGGGGTGGCAATGAGCAGTTCTTC. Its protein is CASSLAGTRGGNEQFF.

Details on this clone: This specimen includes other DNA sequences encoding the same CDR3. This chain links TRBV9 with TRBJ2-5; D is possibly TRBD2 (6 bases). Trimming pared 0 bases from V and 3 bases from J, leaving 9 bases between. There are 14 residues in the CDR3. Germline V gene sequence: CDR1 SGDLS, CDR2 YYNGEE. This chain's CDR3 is CASSVGLAEETQYF. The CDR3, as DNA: TGTGCCAGCAGCGTAGGATTAGCGGAAGAGACCCAGTACTTC.

CDR3: CASSLSGGYSRTGDEQFF. The CDR3 nucleotides are TGTGCCAGCAGTTTATCGGGGGGTTACAGCCGAACTGGGGATGAGCAGTTCTTC. The chain employs TRBV28 and TRBJ2-1, with 7 nucleotides matching TRBD2. The V gene's germline CDR1 is MDHEN and CDR2 SYDVKM. The J segment lost 8 bases and the V segment lost 1 base, leaving 17 bases of the junction unmatched. The CDR3 covers 18 residues.

The DNA for the CDR3 is TGTGCCAGCAGCCTTGACAGTCCCCCCTACGAGCAGTACTTC. Translated: CASSLDSPPYEQYF. The rearrangement joins TRBV28 to TRBJ2-7; the D gene is possibly TRBD1 (5 bases). Germline lookup yields CDR1 MDHEN and CDR2 SYDVKM. CDR3 length equals 14 residues. Trimming cost V 6 bases and J 2 bases, with 14 bases left between them.

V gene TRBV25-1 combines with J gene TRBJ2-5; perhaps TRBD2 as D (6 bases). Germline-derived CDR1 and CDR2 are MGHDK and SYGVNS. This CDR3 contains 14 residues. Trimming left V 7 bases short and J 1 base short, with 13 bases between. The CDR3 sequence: CASTRIGGQETQYF. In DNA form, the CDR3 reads TGTGCCAGCACCCGGATCGGGGGCCAAGAGACCCAGTACTTC.